Given below is one TCR beta chain in context. At least ten counts were recorded for this clonotype. The antigen it binds to is not known. Base qualities were left out, and no much larger clone turns up one base away. The CDR3 contains 15 residues, cysteine and phenylalanine counted. Kept here is only the CDR3 DNA, which spans 45 bases and is read in frame from base 1. V is clipped by 5 bases and J by 2 bases, and the sequence between their germline boundaries is 16 bases long. CDR1 and CDR2, per the germline V gene, are MNHNS and SASEGT. This entry comes from a study of T cells in Graves' hyperthyroidism and ophthalmopathy (dated by TCRdb to 2018 to 2020). About the study as a whole: Peripheral blood samples were taken at the time of initial diagnosis, prior to any treatment. Whether ophthalmopathy could be predicted prospectively was tested in an independent validation cohort made up of about 18 hyperthyroidism patients plus 17 patients who later progressed to ophthalmopathy. A discovery cohort of about a hundred patients, about 40 with Graves' ophthalmopathy and 57 with stable Graves' hyperthyroidism, was used to find distinguishing TCR V-J signatures. Thyroid tissue and blood T-cell repertoires from about 6 Graves' hyperthyroidism patients were also compared in the study. TCR Vbeta CDR3 sequencing of roughly 140 peripheral blood samples (around 45 ophthalmopathy, over 70 hyperthyroidism and around 17 progressor patients) is reported in the paper. Following sampling, methimazole starting at 30 mg daily was given to hyperthyroidism patients, and high-dose intravenous methylprednisolone was given to ophthalmopathy patients. The roughly 94 discovery patients were randomly split 7:3 into training and test sets.

Here is what the overall study found, with its caveats: In validation, the model predicted progression to ophthalmopathy with approximately 71% sensitivity and approximately 74% specificity, a median of 6.5 months before onset. No statistical method was used to fix the sample size in advance, and group allocation was not hidden from the investigators. Most expanded thyroid clonotypes (frequency above 0.001) were also found in blood, which suggests that blood repertoires may mirror thyroid immune responses. A model built on a 13 V-J signature distinguished ophthalmopathy from stable hyperthyroidism, reaching roughly 88% sensitivity and around 81% specificity in cross-validation and 80%/75% in testing.

Amplification of TCR beta CDR3 regions was carried out from RNA transcripts. A first-round RT-PCR of the TCR CDR3 used the HTBI primer set with the Qiagen OneStep RT-PCR kit. A second multiplex PCR round built the libraries, followed by size selection and purification. Paired-end sequencing of the libraries was performed with 100 bp reads on an Illumina HiSeq2000. In the authors' own workflow: Raw data were processed with SOAPnuke, discarding reads with adapters, uncalled bases, mean Phred below 15, or no exact constant-primer or identifier match. High-quality paired reads were merged using COPE v1.2.5, and each unique nucleotide sequence was defined as a clonotype. Clonotypes were aligned to IMGT TRBV, TRBD and TRBJ reference segments using MiTCR v1.1. The analysis included only V-J combinations with a frequency above 0.0001, which together covered around 99% of the repertoires. The TCS score was defined as F50 (clonal expansion) divided by E x V (chaos), with BLOSUM62-based TCRdist calculated between CDR3 peptides within each V-J. Welch's t-statistics and random forest reduced around 550 V-J features to roughly 13, which were used in a naive Bayes classifier (R e1071). The public reads were quality trimmed at Q25 with fastp and then assembled into clones with MiXCR by TCRdb, keeping productive beta chains. Each CDR3 protein appears once, grouped with its most common genes and DNA. V and J calls and clone size were set by TCRdb, not the authors. The sample table shows about 720,000 distinct CDR3 sequences, and approximately 16% are seen once. Roughly 8% of the sample rests with the top ten.

Graves' hyperthyroidism was defined as stable when no progression to ophthalmopathy occurred over 18 months of follow-up. Hyperthyroidism patients were newly diagnosed, with disease duration under 2 months, and aged 18 to 65 years. Exclusion was applied to patients with uncontrolled infections, other autoimmune diseases, pregnancy or lactation. Diagnoses relied on clinical symptoms, serum thyroxine and TRAb, thyroid ultrasound and orbital computed tomography. PBMCs were separated from about 10 ml of fresh peripheral blood using Ficoll-Paque density gradient centrifugation. Trizol reagent was used to extract total RNA, and RNA quality was then checked on an Agilent 2100 Bioanalyzer.

This TCR was recovered from a man aged 18 to 30 with Graves' hyperthyroidism. The chain was built from TRBV6-1 and TRBJ2-7; a tentative D match to TRBD1 spans 6 bases. Sequenced sample: blood. This receptor has the CDR3 CASSRTGTTAYEQYF. At the DNA level, the sequence is TGTGCCAGCAGTCGAACCGGGACAACGGCCTACGAGCAGTACTTC.